This T cell receptor beta chain was identified during a study of blood T cell repertoires in COVID-19. Overall study: Material from acute and convalescent COVID-19 was sourced from the United States, Italy and Spain. The analysed material was cDNA or gDNA that came from T cells, B-cell-depleted T cells, or PBMCs.

V lost 2 bases and J 2 bases, leaving 12 bases between the germline ends. The length of the CDR3 is 15 residues. Germline V gene lookup returns CDR1 SEHNR and CDR2 FQNEAQ (reference sequence). Original analysis: Reference gene primer amplification gave nucleated cell count estimates. Method: immunoSEQ multiplex PCR; TCRdb's copy keeps in-frame clones and lacks some. Clone size and the V and J calls come from that table; the DNA yielded D and trimming. In the table there are around 100,000 clones, more than 65% of which are singletons. Source material: peripheral blood. This receptor was identified in a woman between 70 and 85 years old with acute or convalescent COVID-19. The gene calls are TRBV7-9 and TRBJ1-2; D is unclear. The CDR3 nucleotides read TGTGCCAGCAGCTTAATCATCGGGATCAACTATGGCTACACCTTC. Amino acids: CASSLIIGINYGYTF.